The entry below describes one T cell receptor (beta chain). Its target is unknown. The data stem from a study of cytomegalovirus exposure and HLA in healthy donors. At the level of the study: In a previous analysis, 117 million unique TCR beta sequences were found from about 179 million T cells. Points from the study as a whole: With high specificity and sensitivity, the classifier reportedly diagnosed cytomegalovirus status. In vitro testing confirmed a few CMV-associated chains as specific for CMV antigens. Despite most TCR sequences being rare, some public TCRs occurred in many donors.

Use of 60 Vbeta and 13 Jbeta primers characterized the PCR. The data were produced by immunoSEQ multiplex PCR, yet TCRdb's version contains in-frame clones alone and is incomplete. The sample lists some 99,000 clones; approximately 76% were seen once. There are 12 residues in the CDR3. V lost 8 bases to trimming and J lost 5 bases; unmatched junction nucleotides: 0. Germline assignment: CDR1 MNHEY and CDR2 SMNVEV (reference sequence). The clonotype was recovered from a woman between 45 and 65 years old in good health and CMV-seropositive. The sequencing sample was made of PBMCs. The chain uses TRBV27 and TRBJ1-5, with 10 positions matching TRBD1. The CDR3 sequence: CASGTGDQPQHF. For the CDR3, the DNA is TGTGCCAGCGGGACAGGGGATCAGCCCCAGCATTTT.